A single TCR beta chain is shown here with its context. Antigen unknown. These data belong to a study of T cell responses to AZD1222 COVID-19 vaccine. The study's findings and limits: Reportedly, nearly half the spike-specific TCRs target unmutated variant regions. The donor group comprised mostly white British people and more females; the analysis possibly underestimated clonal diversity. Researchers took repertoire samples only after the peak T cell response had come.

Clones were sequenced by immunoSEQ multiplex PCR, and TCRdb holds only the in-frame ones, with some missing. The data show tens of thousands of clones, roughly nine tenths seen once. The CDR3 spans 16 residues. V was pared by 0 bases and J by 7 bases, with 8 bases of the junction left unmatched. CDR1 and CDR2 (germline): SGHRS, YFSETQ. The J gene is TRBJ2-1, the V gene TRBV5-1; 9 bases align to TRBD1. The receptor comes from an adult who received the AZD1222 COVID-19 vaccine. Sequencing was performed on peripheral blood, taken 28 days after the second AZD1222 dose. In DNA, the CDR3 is TGCGCCAGCAGCTTGGATCCCGGGACAGGGTATAATGAGCAGTTCTTC. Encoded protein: CASSLDPGTGYNEQFF.